One and the same sample provided the 32 T cell receptor beta chains below, sequenced in a study of blood T cell repertoires in COVID-19. Here immunoSEQ multiplex PCR was the method, and the copy in TCRdb shows in-frame clones only, minus some. This sample has about 280,000 clones, with about 85% found just once. The sequencing sample was made of peripheral blood. The receptors come from a human donor in a cohort sampled during active COVID-19.

The V call is TRBV19, the J call TRBJ2-1; TRBD2 matches at 11 bases. Losses at the gene ends were 6 bases for V and 6 bases for J; bases not matched to a gene: 7. CDR3 length: 15 amino acids. CDR1 is LNHDA and CDR2 is SQIVND in the germline V gene (reference sequence). CDR3 sequence (DNA): TGTGCCAGTAGCAGTAGCGGGAGGGCTTCCAATGAGCAGTTCTTC. It specifies CASSSSGRASNEQFF.

This chain links TRBV5-1 with TRBJ1-3; D ambiguous. The CDR3 totals 14 residues. Trimming cost V 0 bases and J 6 bases, with 10 bases left between them. Germline values: CDR1 SGHRS, CDR2 YFSETQ. Here the CDR3 reads CASSLAPSLNTIYF. CDR3 sequence (DNA): TGCGCCAGCAGCTTGGCCCCGAGTTTAAACACCATATATTTT.

This rearrangement joins TRBV2 to TRBJ2-1; TRBD2 aligns across 11 bases. V shed 8 bases, J shed 4 bases, and the junction held 4 bases outside the gene matches. The CDR3 spans 14 residues. Germline V gives CDR1 SNHLY, CDR2 FYNNEI. CDR3 sequence: CASGLAGKYNEQFF. The DNA for the CDR3 is TGTGCCAGCGGACTAGCGGGCAAATACAATGAGCAGTTCTTC.

This chain uses TRBV4-3 with TRBJ2-2; tentative D call: TRBD2 (6 bases). Trimming took 2 bases from V and 2 from J, leaving 12 bases between them. CDR1 and CDR2 (germline): LGHNA, YSLEER. CDR3 size: 16 residues. In DNA, the CDR3 is TGCGCCAGCAGCCAAAATTTAGCGGACAACACCGGGGAGCTGTTTTTT. Protein product: CASSQNLADNTGELFF.

V and J are TRBV27 and TRBJ2-1, with D perhaps matching TRBD2 (5 bases). This CDR3 has 18 residues. Trimming removed 2 bases from V and 3 bases from J, with 20 bases in between. Germline V gene sequence: CDR1 MNHEY, CDR2 SMNVEV (reference sequence). CDR3 nucleotide sequence: TGTGCCAGCAGTTTAACTCAGCGACTGGACTGGGTCTACAATGAGCAGTTCTTC. Its protein is CASSLTQRLDWVYNEQFF.

J is TRBJ2-7 and V is TRBV28, with 8 bases lining up with TRBD2. V shed 6 bases and J 3 bases; nucleotides not matched to a gene: 10. Germline V gives CDR1 MDHEN, CDR2 SYDVKM. The CDR3 runs 15 residues. The CDR3 DNA is TGTGCCAGCAGAGTAGCGGGGCGAACCCGCTACGAGCAGTACTTC. Encoded protein: CASRVAGRTRYEQYF. The full variable domain, its missing parts supplied by reference TRBV28 and TRBJ2-7, is DVKVTQSSRYLVKRTGEKVFLECVQDMDHENMFWYRQDPGLGLRLIYFSYDVKMKEKGDIPEGYSVSREKKERFSLILESASTNQTSMYLCASRVAGRTRYEQYFGPGTRLTVT.

The chain uses TRBV2 and TRBJ1-6, with D perhaps TRBD1 (5 bases). In germline, CDR1 is SNHLY, CDR2 FYNNEI. The CDR3 has 13 residues. Trimming left V 7 bases short and J 7 bases short, with 11 bases between. The CDR3 DNA is TGTGCCAGCAAGGGGACTCCGAATTCACCCCTCCACTTT. Its translation is CASKGTPNSPLHF.

The rearrangement joins TRBV19 to TRBJ2-1; 9 bases are a match to TRBD2. The CDR3 runs 18 residues. CDR1 and CDR2 (germline): LNHDA, SQIVND (reference sequence). J gave up 3 bases and V 4 bases, and 13 bases lay outside the gene matches. The CDR3 DNA reads as TGTGCCAGTAGTAGCGGACTAGCGCTTCCCCCCTACTACAATGAGCAGTTCTTC. It yields the protein CASSSGLALPPYYNEQFF.

J is TRBJ2-2 and V is TRBV19; unclear D gene. The CDR3 spans 14 residues. Trimming pared 3 bases from V and 1 base from J, leaving 6 bases between. CDR1 is LNHDA and CDR2 is SQIVND in the germline V gene (reference sequence). CDR3 bases: TGTGCCAGTAGTATTAGGAGGAACACCGGGGAGCTGTTTTTT. It codes for CASSIRRNTGELFF.

V usage is TRBV28 and J usage is TRBJ1-5, with 8 bases matching TRBD1. This CDR3 contains 15 residues. V was pared by 8 bases and J by 2 bases, with 8 bases of the junction left unmatched. CDR1 MDHEN and CDR2 SYDVKM come from the germline V gene. The CDR3 DNA sequence: TGTGCCAGCCAAGGGGCAGGGGGCGGCAATCAGCCCCAGCATTTT. It translates to CASQGAGGGNQPQHF.

This clone was recorded a few times. CDR3 nucleotides: TGTGCCAGCAGCCAAACCACACTAGGAGATTCACCCCTCCACTTT. This translates into CASSQTTLGDSPLHF. The rearrangement links TRBV7-9 to TRBJ1-6; D is unclear. The CDR3 is made up of 15 amino acids. The V gene lost 5 bases and the J gene lost 8 bases, with 16 bases spanning the gap. Germline V gives CDR1 SEHNR, CDR2 FQNEAQ (reference sequence).

The chain employs TRBV6-2 or TRBV6-3 and TRBJ2-1, with D perhaps TRBD2 (5 bases). The germline CDR1 and CDR2 sequences are MNHEY and SVGEGT. Between the trimmed V and J ends, which lost 2 bases and 6 bases, there was a span of 11 bases. The CDR3 is 14 residues long. The CDR3 region has the DNA TGTGCCAGCAGTTACGCCCTAGGGAGCAATGAGCAGTTCTTC. Translated, it gives CASSYALGSNEQFF.

This chain joins TRBV29-1 and TRBJ1-3, with TRBD1 identical over 8 bases. Unmatched junction bases numbered 2, after V lost 0 bases and J lost 4 bases. The CDR3 sequence is 14 residues long. Germline assignment: CDR1 SQVTM and CDR2 ANQGSEA. CDR3 in amino acids: CSVEDRQGGNTIYF. Here the CDR3 DNA reads TGCAGCGTTGAAGACCGACAGGGGGGAAACACCATATATTTT.

The chain is built from TRBV6-1 and TRBJ2-6; no reliable D call. CDR3 length: 17 amino acids. Germline-derived CDR1 and CDR2 are MNHNS and SASEGT. The ends were cut back, 4 bases at V and 0 bases at J, with 13 bases in the middle. The CDR3 DNA is TGTGCCAGCAGTGGGGTTACAGTTAACTCTGGGGCCAACGTCCTGACTTTC. This sequence encodes CASSGVTVNSGANVLTF.

This chain joins TRBV7-9 and TRBJ2-7, with a tentative D call TRBD2 (7 bases). The CDR3 consists of 13 residues. CDR1 is SEHNR and CDR2 is FQNEAQ in the germline V gene (reference sequence). V was trimmed by 0 bases and J by 6 bases, leaving 9 bases between them. The CDR3 coding sequence is TGTGCCAGCAGCTTAGCGGGGGGGGCCGAGCAGTACTTC. This codes for CASSLAGGAEQYF.

This clone showed up just a few times. This rearrangement joins TRBV5-6 to TRBJ2-2, with 7 bases matching TRBD1. Germline values: CDR1 SGHDT, CDR2 YYEEEE. With 3 bases clipped from V and 0 bases from J, the junction kept 5 bases outside the gene matches. The CDR3 is made up of 16 amino acids. The DNA for the CDR3 is TGTGCCAGCAGCTACAGACAGGGAACGAACACCGGGGAGCTGTTTTTT. This encodes CASSYRQGTNTGELFF.

This chain uses TRBV18 with TRBJ2-1; the match to TRBD1 covers 8 bases. The CDR3 totals 14 residues. CDR1 and CDR2 from the germline V gene are KGHSH and LQKENI. V was clipped by 4 bases and J by 3 bases; unmatched bases: 2. CDR3 sequence (DNA): TGTGCCAGCTCACGGACAGGGTACTACAATGAGCAGTTCTTC. Translation gives CASSRTGYYNEQFF.

The chain has TRBV27 and TRBJ2-2; 9 bases align to TRBD2. Losses at the gene ends were 8 bases for V and 5 bases for J; bases not matched to a gene: 15. The CDR3 loop spans 17 amino acids. Germline CDR1 is MNHEY and CDR2 is SMNVEV (reference sequence). The CDR3 coding sequence is TGTGCCAGCGGTCGACCCCTTAGCGGGAGTAGAACCGGGGAGCTGTTTTTT. This sequence encodes CASGRPLSGSRTGELFF.

The J gene is TRBJ1-5, the V gene TRBV10-2, with 7 bases identical to TRBD1. The CDR3 totals 15 residues. V lost 7 bases, J lost 4 bases, and 10 bases stayed unmatched. CDR1 and CDR2 from the germline V gene are WSHSY and SAAADI. In DNA form, the CDR3 reads TGCGCCAGCACACTCCGGGACAGCTTAAATCAGCCCCAGCATTTT. Amino acids: CASTLRDSLNQPQHF.

The J gene is TRBJ2-7, the V gene TRBV6-2 or TRBV6-3; 7 positions match TRBD1. V lost 5 bases, J lost 7 bases, and 5 bases stayed unmatched. The CDR3 runs 12 residues. Germline values: CDR1 MNHEY, CDR2 SVGEGT. CDR3 bases: TGTGCCAGCAGTGCACAGGGGTGGGAGCAGTACTTC. This codes for CASSAQGWEQYF.

The chain has TRBV21-1 and TRBJ2-7; the table names TRBD2, a call not compared with the DNA. TRBV21-1 is a recognized pseudogene. This CDR3 has 13 residues. The CDR3 DNA is TGTGCCAGCAGCCGGGGGAGGGTTCACGAGCAGTACTTC. Translation: CASSRGRVHEQYF.

This clone appeared a few times. The chain links TRBV18 to TRBJ1-3; no reliable D call. There are 16 residues in the CDR3. The V gene's germline CDR1 is KGHSH and CDR2 LQKENI. V was pared by 6 bases and J by 7 bases, with 22 bases between. CDR3: CASSPGIYRTTNTIYF. As DNA, the CDR3 is TGTGCCAGCTCCCCCGGGATATATAGGACGACTAACACCATATATTTT.

This chain links TRBV7-9 with TRBJ2-7; D may be TRBD2 (6 bases). The CDR3 covers 14 residues. The ends were cut back, 6 bases at V and 4 bases at J, with 16 bases in the middle. Germline loops: CDR1 SEHNR, CDR2 FQNEAQ (reference sequence). The CDR3 DNA is TGTGCCAGCAGTCTGACTCAGGGAGGTTACGAGCAGTACTTC. Translated, it gives CASSLTQGGYEQYF.

The chain links TRBV7-2 to TRBJ1-1, with a possible D match to TRBD1 (5 bases). CDR1 is SGHTA and CDR2 is FQGNSA in the germline V gene. There are 13 residues in the CDR3. Trimming removed 1 base from V and 9 bases from J, with 12 bases in between. For the CDR3, the DNA is TGTGCCAGCAGCTTAGACAGGAGCCCGAAAGCTTTCTTT. It is translated as CASSLDRSPKAFF.

The chain employs TRBV3-1 (or the pseudogene TRBV3-2) and TRBJ2-7; D not resolved. The CDR3 spans 13 residues. Germline V gene sequence: CDR1 LGHDT, CDR2 YNNKEL (reference sequence). V was shortened by 1 base and J by 4 bases, with 8 bases between the two germline ends. CDR3 sequence reads: CASSQVAGYEQYF. In DNA, the CDR3 is TGTGCCAGCAGCCAAGTAGCCGGGTACGAGCAGTACTTC.

V gene TRBV27 combines with J gene TRBJ2-7; TRBD1 is a possible D gene (6 bases). CDR1 and CDR2 from the germline V gene are MNHEY and SMNVEV (reference sequence). This CDR3 spans 13 amino acids. V lost 6 bases to trimming and J lost 7 bases, with 16 bases between them. The CDR3: CASSNGPTGEQYF. CDR3 coding DNA: TGTGCCAGCAGCAATGGACCCACAGGGGAGCAGTACTTC.

The V and J genes are TRBV25-1 and TRBJ2-1, with 9 bases matching TRBD2. The J segment lost 0 bases and the V segment lost 8 bases, leaving 8 bases of the junction unmatched. Germline V gene data show CDR1 as MGHDK and CDR2 as SYGVNS. CDR3 length equals 16 residues. For the CDR3, the DNA is TGTGCCAGCGCCCGAAGCGGGGGGAGCTCCTACAATGAGCAGTTCTTC. Its protein product is CASARSGGSSYNEQFF.

The V call is TRBV5-5, the J call TRBJ1-2, with 7 nucleotides matching TRBD1. Losses at the gene ends were 3 bases for V and 1 base for J; bases not matched to a gene: 3. Germline V CDR1 and CDR2: SGHKS, YYEKEE (reference sequence). The CDR3 has 14 amino acids. The DNA of the CDR3 is TGTGCCAGCAGCTCCCCAGGGGGTAACTATGGCTACACCTTC. Encoded protein: CASSSPGGNYGYTF.

This rearrangement joins TRBV28 to TRBJ1-1; maybe TRBD1 (6 bases). Germline CDR1 MDHEN, CDR2 SYDVKM. CDR3 size: 16 residues. V lost 7 bases and J lost 11, with 29 bases in between. The CDR3 reads CASIRAGGRGYLYAFF. The CDR3, as DNA: TGTGCCAGCATTAGGGCCGGGGGGCGCGGGTATCTGTACGCTTTCTTT.

This clone has just one count. V gene TRBV27 combines with J gene TRBJ1-2; possibly TRBD1 for D (5 bases). The V gene's germline CDR1 is MNHEY and CDR2 SMNVEV (reference sequence). With 6 bases removed from V and 4 bases from J, the gap between germline ends came to 27 bases. The CDR3 is made up of 18 amino acids. The CDR3 sequence: CASRRIGQGSRVSYGYTF. For the CDR3, the DNA is TGTGCCAGCAGGAGGATAGGGCAGGGCAGTCGAGTTTCCTATGGCTACACCTTC.

V and J are TRBV7-9 and TRBJ2-5, with 10 bases that match TRBD2. CDR3 length equals 17 residues. Trimming took 1 base from V and 3 from J; bases not matched to a gene: 8. Germline loops: CDR1 SEHNR, CDR2 FQNEAQ (reference sequence). CDR3 DNA: TGTGCCAGCAGCTTAGGCCCCCTAGCGGGAGTAAAAGAGACCCAGTACTTC. It is translated as CASSLGPLAGVKETQYF. Combining the CDR3 with reference TRBV7-9 and TRBJ2-5 gives the whole variable domain DTGVSQNPRHKITKRGQNVTFRCDPISEHNRLYWYRQTLGQGPEFLTYFQNEAQLEKSRLLSDRFSAERPKGSFSTLEIQRTEQGDSAMYLCASSLGPLAGVKETQYFGPGTRLLVL.

In its sample, this clone was seen once. This sequence joins TRBV27 and TRBJ2-1; TRBD2 agrees at 12 bases. The V gene end was trimmed by 6 bases and the J gene end by 8 bases; junction bases not matched to a gene: 11. The CDR3 is made up of 16 amino acids. CDR1 is MNHEY and CDR2 is SMNVEV in the germline V gene (reference sequence). The CDR3 loop is CASSQRTSGNRDEQFF. DNA for the CDR3: TGTGCCAGCAGCCAAAGGACTAGCGGGAACCGGGATGAGCAGTTCTTC.